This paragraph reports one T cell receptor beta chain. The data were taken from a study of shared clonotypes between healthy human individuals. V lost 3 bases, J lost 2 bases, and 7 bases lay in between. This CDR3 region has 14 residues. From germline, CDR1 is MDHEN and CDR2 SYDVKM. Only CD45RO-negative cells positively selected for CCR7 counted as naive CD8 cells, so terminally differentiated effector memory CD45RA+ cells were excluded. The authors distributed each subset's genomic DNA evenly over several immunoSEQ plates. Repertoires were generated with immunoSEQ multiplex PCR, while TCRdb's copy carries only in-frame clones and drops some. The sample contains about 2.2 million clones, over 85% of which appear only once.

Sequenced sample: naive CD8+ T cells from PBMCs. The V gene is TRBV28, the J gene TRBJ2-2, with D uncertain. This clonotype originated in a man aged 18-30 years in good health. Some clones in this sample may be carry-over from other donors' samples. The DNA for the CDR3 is TGTGCCAGCAGTTTGCAGTTAAACACCGGGGAGCTGTTTTTT. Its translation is CASSLQLNTGELFF.